The sample holds one count of the clone carrying this TCR beta chain. The germline V and J ends were trimmed by 1 base and 4 bases, with 10 bases remaining between them. The CDR3 is 14 amino acids. Germline V gene sequence: CDR1 SEHNR, CDR2 FQNEAQ (reference sequence). The entry originates in a study of blood T cell repertoires in COVID-19. The cohort comprised adults aged 18 to 89 years residing in about two dozen US areas. The study counted Cohort 3 donors as recovered given two negative PCRs, clearance, or symptom resolution. Profiling relied on immunoSEQ multiplex PCR, and the TCRdb table lists in-frame clones only, not all of them. The repertoire holds fewer than 400,000 clones, with 80% to 95% as singletons.

Sequencing used PBMCs or T cells enriched from blood (not recorded which). The gene calls are TRBV7-9 and TRBJ1-2, with D possibly being TRBD1 (5 bases). The receptor was isolated from a woman aged 25 to 39 who had recovered from COVID-19. The CDR3 spells CASSLEGPGYGYTF. The CDR3 region has the DNA TGTGCCAGCAGCTTAGAGGGGCCAGGCTATGGCTACACCTTC.